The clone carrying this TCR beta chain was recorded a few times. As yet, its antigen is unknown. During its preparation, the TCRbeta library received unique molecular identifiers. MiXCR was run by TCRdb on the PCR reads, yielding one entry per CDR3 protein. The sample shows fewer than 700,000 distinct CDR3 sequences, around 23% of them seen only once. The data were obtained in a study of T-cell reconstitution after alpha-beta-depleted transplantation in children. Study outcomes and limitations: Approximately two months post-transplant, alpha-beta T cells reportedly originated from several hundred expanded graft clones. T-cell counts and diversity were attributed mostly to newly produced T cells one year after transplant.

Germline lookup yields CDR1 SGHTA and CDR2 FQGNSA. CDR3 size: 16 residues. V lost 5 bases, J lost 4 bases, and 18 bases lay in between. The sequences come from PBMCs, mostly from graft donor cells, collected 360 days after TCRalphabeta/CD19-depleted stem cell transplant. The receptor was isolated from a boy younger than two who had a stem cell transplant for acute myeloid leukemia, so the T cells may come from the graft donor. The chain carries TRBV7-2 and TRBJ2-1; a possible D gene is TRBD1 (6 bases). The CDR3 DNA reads TGTGCCAGCAGCCTCTGGACAGACCGGCCTTACAATGAGCAGTTCTTC. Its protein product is CASSLWTDRPYNEQFF.